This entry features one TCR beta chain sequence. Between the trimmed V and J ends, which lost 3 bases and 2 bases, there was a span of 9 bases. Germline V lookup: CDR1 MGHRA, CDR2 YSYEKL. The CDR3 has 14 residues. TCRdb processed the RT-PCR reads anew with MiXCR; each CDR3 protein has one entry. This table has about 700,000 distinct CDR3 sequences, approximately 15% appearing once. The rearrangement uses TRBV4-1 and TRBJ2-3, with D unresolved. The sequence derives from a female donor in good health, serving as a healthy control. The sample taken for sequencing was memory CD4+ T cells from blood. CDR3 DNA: TGCGCCAGCAGCCAGGATCACTACACAGATACGCAGTATTTT. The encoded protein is CASSQDHYTDTQYF.